This T cell receptor (beta chain) was profiled in a study of T cell responses to AZD1222 COVID-19 vaccine. Trimming left V 4 bases short and J 0 bases short, with 4 bases between. The CDR3 contains 13 residues. Libraries were prepared by immunoSEQ multiplex PCR; TCRdb keeps only in-frame clonotypes and omits some of them. The table shows about 140,000 clones, with approximately 90% occurring only once. This specimen was peripheral blood, taken 28 days after the second AZD1222 dose. The chain couples TRBV12-3 or TRBV12-4 to TRBJ1-3, with D unresolved. This TCR was sampled from an adult who received the AZD1222 COVID-19 vaccine. The CDR3 reads CASSSGSGNTIYF. DNA for the CDR3: TGTGCCAGCAGTTCCGGCTCTGGAAACACCATATATTTT.